Described below is a single TCR beta chain sequence and its context. The antigen this receptor binds is unknown. Per-base quality was not reported, and no clone a single base away is much larger than it. Before genomic DNA was extracted, conventional CD4+ T cells were isolated from blood as CD25-low CD127-high cells. About eight healthy control donors served as the comparison group for repertoire analyses. Trimming takes 7 bases from V and 4 bases from J, and the germline ends sit 16 bases apart. Spanning cysteine to phenylalanine, the CDR3 consists of 14 amino acids. Only the CDR3 DNA stays, 42 bases, in frame from base 1. According to the germline V gene (reference sequence), CDR1 reads LNHDA and CDR2 reads SQIVND. This entry comes from a study of regulatory and conventional T cells in RAG deficiency (dated by TCRdb to the late 2010s). For the wider study: To compare the diversity and composition of the repertoires of Treg, conventional CD4+ and CD8+ T cells between RAG-deficient patients and healthy controls, the study applied high-throughput TCR beta sequencing.

What the authors observed across the whole study: All patient T-cell subsets had shorter CDR3 lengths; Omenn syndrome patients showed >80% Treg-Tconv repertoire overlap at nucleotide and amino acid level. Compared with control T-cell subpopulations, RAG-deficient patients had much lower Shannon entropy and higher Simpson indices. In Omenn syndrome and CID/AS patients compared with controls, roughly 100-fold fewer unique TCR beta sequences were detected from Treg cells, versus 8.5 to 10-fold fewer for other subsets. Rather than being bona fide Treg cells, the sorted CD25-high CD127-low cells in Omenn syndrome patients may represent peripherally activated cells. Some T-cell subset analyses were not performed for some subjects.

The library relied on the immunoSEQ multiplex PCR assay. Rearranged TCR beta chain products were amplified from the genomic DNA of sorted T-cell subsets and were then sequenced. The authors' analysis ran thus. Shannon entropy and Simpson indices were used to measure how diverse the repertoire of productive TCR beta rearrangements was. To assess clonal expansion, the frequencies of the 100 most abundant productive TCR beta clonotypes were added up as a share of total reads. A self-reactivity index based on amino acid usage at CDR3beta positions 6 and 7 was applied to the TRB repertoires. Repertoire analyses used two-way ANOVA; flow cytometric analyses used Student t or Mann-Whitney tests. TCRdb re-hosts the immuneACCESS table, in-frame sequences only. Its copies lack some clones; in the studies checked, an unresolved V gene accounts for under half of them, and the cause for the rest is not known. Clone size and the V and J calls come from that table; the DNA yielded D and trimming. The sample records approximately 12,000 clones, 85% to 95% of which are singletons. Of the sample, under 1.2% falls within the top ten clones.

These sequences were also reported in another study, on regulatory T cells. Looking at the second paper: The multiplex PCR used 52 forward TRBV primers and 13 reverse TRBJ primers, with assay-based and computational corrections for amplification bias. Repertoires from patients had restricted unique TRB V-J pairs and skewed V and J gene usage, with the strongest effect in regulatory T cells. Between CD3G-deficient patients and healthy controls, the study compared T-cell receptor beta repertoires in sorted regulatory T cells, conventional CD4+ T cells and CD8+ T cells. Peripheral blood mononuclear cells were isolated by Ficoll density separation. Rearranged TRB loci were amplified from genomic DNA by multiplex PCR within the immunoSEQ assay. TRB amplicons were sequenced on an Illumina HiSeq platform. Raw sequences were error-filtered and aligned to reference gene sequences by custom algorithms, then analyzed with the immunoSEQ online tools. Productive and nonproductive TRB rearrangement frequencies were evaluated among both unique and total sequences. For group comparisons, t tests, Mann-Whitney tests or two-way ANOVA were performed in Prism software.

The rearranged segments are TRBV19 and TRBJ1-1; TRBD1 is possibly the D segment (6 matching bases). This TCR derives from a human donor in good health. Sequenced input: CD4+ effector T cells sorted from blood. The nucleotides are TGTGCCAGTATCCAGAGGGGGGACACCACTGAAGCTTTCTTT. The resulting protein is CASIQRGDTTEAFF.